This entry lists 21 T cell receptor beta chains sequenced from one sample in a study of radiotherapy plus CTLA-4 blockade in lung cancer. TCRdb keeps only in-frame clones here, not all; method: immunoSEQ multiplex PCR. The table has 83,000 or so clones, around 86% seen once; the top ten hold 0.75% to 1%. The input for sequencing was peripheral blood, taken from a patient treated with radiotherapy plus ipilimumab. These receptors were collected from a human donor with non-small cell lung cancer who had stable disease on radiotherapy plus ipilimumab.

The chain recombines TRBV29-1 with TRBJ2-7; 9 bases align to TRBD1. This CDR3 is built from 13 residues. The ends lost 7 bases at V and 4 bases at J; junction bases unmatched: 8. Germline V gene sequence: CDR1 SQVTM, CDR2 ANQGSEA. The chain's CDR3 is CSALGQGIYEQYF. As DNA, the CDR3 is TGCAGCGCCCTGGGACAGGGAATATACGAGCAGTACTTC.

The chain couples TRBV9 to TRBJ2-2, with unresolved D. The CDR3 has 14 amino acids. Germline V gene data show CDR1 as SGDLS and CDR2 as YYNGEE. V lost 0 bases and J 4 bases, leaving 7 bases between the germline ends. The chain's CDR3 is CASSVATTTGELFF. The CDR3 coding sequence is TGTGCCAGCAGCGTAGCTACTACCACCGGGGAGCTGTTTTTT.

This clone was found once. The gene calls are TRBV7-2 and TRBJ2-3; 7 nucleotides match TRBD2. The CDR3 runs 16 residues. V lost 2 bases to trimming and J lost 1 base; unmatched junction nucleotides: 6. CDR1 SGHTA and CDR2 FQGNSA come from the germline V gene. In DNA, the CDR3 is TGTGCCAGCAGCTTAATGGCGGGGAGGGGCACAGATACGCAGTATTTT. Its translation: CASSLMAGRGTDTQYF.

V gene TRBV27 combines with J gene TRBJ2-1; possibly TRBD1 for D (6 bases). V shed 0 bases and J shed 13 bases, with 13 bases lying between them. This CDR3 spans 13 amino acids. From germline, CDR1 is MNHEY and CDR2 SMNVEV (reference sequence). This CDR3 is CASSLSRDIEQFF. The CDR3 nucleotides are TGTGCCAGCAGTTTATCGAGGGACATTGAACAGTTCTTC.

This chain links TRBV11-2 with TRBJ1-5, with a weak D call TRBD1 (6 bases). The CDR3 loop spans 15 amino acids. Germline CDR1 reads SGHAT; CDR2 reads FQNNGV. V lost 5 bases to trimming and J lost 4 bases, with 15 bases between them. CDR3 protein: CASSEIGQLNQPQHF. As DNA, the CDR3 is TGTGCCAGCAGCGAGATCGGACAGTTAAATCAGCCCCAGCATTTT.

The chain couples TRBV27 to TRBJ2-5; D is ambiguous. Germline loops: CDR1 MNHEY, CDR2 SMNVEV (reference sequence). The V end lost 3 bases, the J end lost 2 bases, and 13 bases lay between the germline ends. This CDR3 has 15 residues. The CDR3, as DNA: TGTGCCAGCAGTTTCAACCAGCGATGGCAAGAGACCCAGTACTTC. It encodes CASSFNQRWQETQYF.

On this clone itself: Other DNA sequences within the sample encode an identical CDR3. The chain combines TRBV11-2 with TRBJ2-7, with TRBD1 matching over 12 bases. There are 15 residues in the CDR3. Per the germline V gene, CDR1 is SGHAT and CDR2 is FQNNGV. Trimming cost V 3 bases and J 4 bases; bases outside gene matches: 4. CDR3 sequence reads: CASSLWDRGPYEQYF. Written as DNA, the CDR3 is TGTGCCAGCAGCTTGTGGGACAGGGGGCCATACGAGCAGTACTTC.

The chain combines TRBV6-1 with TRBJ2-3; 10 bases line up with TRBD2. This CDR3 is 15 amino acids long. V shed 3 bases, J shed 3 bases, and the junction held 3 bases outside the gene matches. Looked up from germline, CDR1 is MNHNS and CDR2 is SASEGT. This CDR3 reads CASSDTSGVTDTQYF. The CDR3 region has the DNA TGTGCCAGCAGTGACACTAGCGGGGTTACAGATACGCAGTATTTT.

This clone showed up just a few times. The V call is TRBV7-2, the J call TRBJ2-3, with 8 bases that match TRBD2. The trim removed 5 bases at V and 8 bases at J, leaving 12 bases unmatched. The CDR3 sequence is 15 residues long. Germline CDR1 is SGHTA and CDR2 is FQGNSA. The CDR3 spells CASSPGGGVGVTQYF. The CDR3 region has the DNA TGTGCCAGCAGCCCCGGGGGGGGTGTAGGGGTTACGCAGTATTTT.

This clone has more than one count but fewer than ten. J is TRBJ1-6 and V is TRBV11-2; 10 bases are shared with TRBD1. The CDR3 extends over 15 amino acids. Germline-derived CDR1 and CDR2 are SGHAT and FQNNGV. V gave up 5 bases and J gave up 10 bases; unmatched junction bases: 8. The CDR3 protein is CASSRGGTGVSPLHF. CDR3 bases: TGTGCCAGCAGCCGAGGTGGGACAGGGGTCTCACCCCTCCACTTT.

This rearrangement joins TRBV5-5 to TRBJ2-7; 10 nucleotides agree with TRBD1. Trimming removed 2 bases from V and 4 bases from J; junction bases left unmatched: 3. Germline V gene sequence: CDR1 SGHKS, CDR2 YYEKEE (reference sequence). The CDR3 has 14 amino acids. CDR3 sequence (DNA): TGTGCCAGCAGCTTTCCGGGACAGGGGTACGAGCAGTACTTC. This sequence encodes CASSFPGQGYEQYF.

The chain combines TRBV29-1 with TRBJ1-1, with TRBD1 matching 10 bases. Germline V CDR1 and CDR2: SQVTM, ANQGSEA. V lost 7 bases, J lost 6 bases, and 2 bases stayed unmatched. This CDR3 region has 11 residues. The CDR3 nucleotides are TGCAGCGCGGACAGGGGGGCTGAAGCTTTCTTT. As protein: CSADRGAEAFF.

V is TRBV7-3 and J is TRBJ2-3; 12 nucleotides line up with TRBD1. Germline V gives CDR1 SGHTA, CDR2 FQGTGA. Trimming removed 5 bases from V and 0 bases from J; junction bases left unmatched: 6. The CDR3 runs 17 residues. The CDR3 sequence is CASSVGTGGSSTDTQYF. Here the CDR3 DNA reads TGTGCCAGCAGCGTGGGGACAGGGGGCTCTAGCACAGATACGCAGTATTTT.

The table lists this clone with many counts. Other nucleotide sequences from this sample produce the same CDR3. This CDR3 is CASSPTGWTEAFF. The DNA of the CDR3 is TGTGCCAGTAGTCCAACAGGGTGGACTGAAGCTTTCTTT. The rearrangement joins TRBV19 to TRBJ1-1; possible D gene TRBD1, 6 bases. This CDR3 spans 13 amino acids. CDR1 is LNHDA, CDR2 SQIVND, per germline (reference sequence). The ends were cut back, 5 bases at V and 5 bases at J, with 12 bases in the middle.

The CDR3: CASRDSIYEQYF. The DNA of the CDR3 is TGTGCCAGCAGGGACAGTATCTACGAGCAGTACTTC. The gene calls are TRBV6-5 and TRBJ2-5, with D tentatively TRBD1 (6 bases). With the DNA end fitting TRBJ2-7 better, the J assignment may be wrong. CDR1 MNHEY and CDR2 SVGAGI come from the germline V gene. The CDR3 contains 12 residues.

The chain has TRBV5-4 and TRBJ2-5; maybe TRBD2 (5 bases). The CDR3 is 12 amino acids. The V gene lost 5 bases and the J gene lost 5 bases, with 10 bases spanning the gap. CDR1 and CDR2 (germline): SGHNT, YYREEE (reference sequence). The CDR3 spells CASSWPGETQYF. CDR3 in DNA: TGTGCCAGCAGTTGGCCGGGGGAGACCCAGTACTTC.

This chain uses TRBV6-6 with TRBJ2-7; D is uncertain. CDR1 and CDR2 from the germline V gene are MNHNY and SVGAGI (reference sequence). V was pared by 6 bases and J by 1 base, with 10 bases between. The CDR3 sequence is 13 residues long. The CDR3 sequence: CASSLSLSYEQYF. The CDR3 bases are TGTGCCAGCAGCTTAAGCTTATCCTACGAGCAGTACTTC.

This chain connects TRBV5-1 to TRBJ1-4; 7 bases agree with TRBD1. Germline V CDR1 and CDR2: SGHRS, YFSETQ. V lost 2 bases and J lost 4; bases outside the gene matches: 5. The CDR3 covers 15 residues. CDR3 amino acids: CASSLGGGYNEKLFF. CDR3 bases: TGCGCCAGCAGCTTAGGGGGCGGCTATAATGAAAAACTGTTTTTT.

DNA for the CDR3: TGTGCCTGGAGTGTAGGTCGCGACTCCTACGAGCAGTACTTC. Its translation is CAWSVGRDSYEQYF. The V gene is TRBV30, the J gene TRBJ2-7, with unresolved D. There are 14 residues in the CDR3. Germline V CDR1 and CDR2: GTSNPN, SVGIG (reference sequence). V was trimmed by 0 bases and J by 0 bases, leaving 9 bases between them.

V gene TRBV28 combines with J gene TRBJ1-5; 7 positions agree with TRBD1. The CDR3 runs to 14 residues. The V gene's germline CDR1 is MDHEN and CDR2 SYDVKM. V trimming: 3 bases; J trimming: 3 bases; junction bases outside the gene matches: 2. CDR3 coding DNA: TGTGCCAGCAGTTTGGGACAGCCCAATCAGCCCCAGCATTTT. Amino acid sequence: CASSLGQPNQPQHF.

The gene calls are TRBV2 and TRBJ2-3; 11 bases fit TRBD2. The junction had 2 bases not matched to a gene; V was cut back by 5 bases and J by 1 base. CDR3 length equals 15 residues. Germline CDR1 reads SNHLY; CDR2 reads FYNNEI. CDR3 protein: CASSLLAGGTDTQYF. DNA for the CDR3: TGTGCCAGCAGTTTACTAGCGGGAGGCACAGATACGCAGTATTTT.